Sequencing of this TCR beta chain was carried out in a study of T cells after yellow fever vaccination (dated by TCRdb to the late 2010s). With regard to the full study: Libraries from fractions with low cell numbers were prepared with the SMART-Seq v4 Ultra Low Input RNA kit. To track T-cell clones before and after primary and booster YFV17D yellow fever vaccination, bulk TCR alpha and beta repertoires were sequenced longitudinally. Two healthy male donors made up the cohort, one aged 18 to 30 years and the other aged 30 to 40 years. Blood was drawn at multiple timepoints before and after primary and secondary immunization, with bulk PBMC replicates and cell subsets isolated.

The sample's treatment or condition label, decoded: live attenuated yellow fever vaccine strain. At each blood-draw timepoint, two biological replicates of bulk PBMCs were obtained. PBMCs were isolated from peripheral blood using a standard Ficoll-Paque protocol. RNA was extracted with TriZol from bulk PBMCs, CD4 and CD8 fractions, and dextramer-positive and dextramer-negative fractions. What the study reported, not specific to this receptor: Most clones expanded after primary vaccination (approximately 95% of CD4 and 88% of CD8) were re-detected after the booster, suggesting that broad memory maintenance occurred. FACS-sorted repertoires could contain abundant contaminating clonotypes from the bulk population, so computational filtering was required. A small fraction of clonotypes showed up in both the CD4 and CD8 compartments, probably as a result of convergent recombination. The secondary T-cell response was weaker than the primary response but faster, peaking on day 5 instead of day 15. Only a couple of donors were included in the study, so the extent to which the findings can be generalized is limited.

TCR cDNA was synthesized by 5'RACE template switching, through which a universal primer site and unique molecular identifiers were introduced. Priming of cDNA synthesis was performed from both the TCR alpha and TCR beta constant segments. Libraries were amplified in two PCR steps, with sample barcodes and sequencing adapters added in the second step. Sequencing of libraries was performed on Illumina HiSeq 2500 (2x100 bp) or NovaSeq (2x150 bp). The authors' analysis ran thus. Reads were demultiplexed and collapsed into UMI consensus sequences with MIGEC, and V(D)J alignment was performed with MiXCR. Clonotypes responding to the vaccine were identified with edgeR on replicate PBMC samples, with the criteria of FDR below 0.01 and a log2 fold change above 5 up to day 15. Bulk clonotypes were assigned CD4 or CD8 identity according to which sequenced CD4 or CD8 repertoire held them at higher abundance. TCRdb reprocessing: public reads trimmed at Q25 with fastp, clones called with MiXCR, in-frame beta chains kept. Each CDR3 protein gets just one entry, which takes the most common genes and DNA from the rows behind it. The V and J calls here are based on TCRdb, not the publication. The sample data list some 550,000 distinct CDR3 sequences, and under 25% of these were observed just once. Around 15% of the sample rests with the top ten.

Concerning this clonotype itself: What this receptor recognizes is not known. Per-base quality was not reported, and no clone a single base away is much larger than it.

The receptor was isolated from a man aged 30 to 45 who received the YFV17D yellow fever vaccine. Sequenced here: PBMCs, sampled 15 days after the yellow fever booster vaccination.

At the DNA level, the sequence is TGCGCCAGCAGCCAAGGGGCAGCGGGAGCCTACGAGCAGTACTTC. It is translated as CASSQGAAGAYEQYF. Here the chain combines TRBV4-3 and TRBJ2-7, with 8 junctional bases fitting TRBD2. Relative to germline, V is missing 1 base and J is missing 2 bases, with 4 bases of the junction outside any gene match. CDR1 and CDR2 are drawn from the germline V gene: LGHNA, YSLEER. Reading from cysteine to phenylalanine, the CDR3 counts 15 amino acids. The retained sequence is limited to the CDR3, 45 bases, with the frame set at the first base.